The 4 T cell receptor beta chains in this list originate from one sample, sequenced in a study of shared clonotypes between healthy human individuals. Sequencing used immunoSEQ multiplex PCR; TCRdb keeps in-frame clones, though not all of them. There are roughly 2.6 million clones in the sample; over 85% occur only once, and under 0.15% lies in the top ten. Specimen: naive CD4+ T cells sorted from blood. As for subset: CD45RA+ positively selected. These receptors originate from a young man in good health.

A note on this clone: The same CDR3 also results from other DNA sequences found in this sample. The gene calls are TRBV11-2 and TRBJ2-3, with TRBD1 as a possible D gene (6 bases). Germline loops: CDR1 SGHAT, CDR2 FQNNGV. The CDR3 length is 15 residues. The germline V and J ends were trimmed by 3 bases and 3 bases, with 13 bases remaining between them. DNA of the CDR3: TGTGCCAGCAGCTTTACAGGGTCCTCGACAGATACGCAGTATTTT. This encodes CASSFTGSSTDTQYF.

This chain joins TRBV5-1 and TRBJ2-3; D uncertain. Germline loops: CDR1 SGHRS, CDR2 YFSETQ. The length of the CDR3 is 15 residues. Between the trimmed V and J ends, which lost 0 bases and 0 bases, there was a span of 8 bases. CDR3 sequence (DNA): TGCGCCAGCAGCTTGGGTACCACTAGCACAGATACGCAGTATTTT. This translates into CASSLGTTSTDTQYF.

This clone was observed a single time. V usage is TRBV5-6 and J usage is TRBJ2-1; 14 nucleotides align to TRBD2. The trim removed 1 base at V and 5 bases at J, leaving 8 bases unmatched. Germline V gene lookup returns CDR1 SGHDT and CDR2 YYEEEE. This CDR3 spans 18 amino acids. The CDR3 DNA is TGTGCCAGCAGCTTGAGACTAGCGGGAGGGCCTCGCGACAATGAGCAGTTCTTC. This codes for CASSLRLAGGPRDNEQFF.

The gene calls are TRBV10-3 and TRBJ2-2; 8 bases match TRBD1. With V trimmed by 6 bases and J by 4 bases, 1 base remained unmatched. Germline V gene data show CDR1 as ENHRY and CDR2 as SYGVKD. The CDR3 runs 13 residues. The CDR3 DNA sequence: TGTGCCATCAGGACAGGGGCCACCGGGGAGCTGTTTTTT. It yields the protein CAIRTGATGELFF.